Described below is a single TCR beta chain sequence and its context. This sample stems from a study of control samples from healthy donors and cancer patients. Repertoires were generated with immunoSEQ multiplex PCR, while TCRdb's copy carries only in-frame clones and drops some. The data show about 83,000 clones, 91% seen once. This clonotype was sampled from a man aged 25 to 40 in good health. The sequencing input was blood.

CDR3 DNA sequence: TGCGCCAGCAGCCAAGATCTCACTACCGGGGATACGCAGTATTTT. This translates into CASSQDLTTGDTQYF. The chain links TRBV4-1 to TRBJ2-3; D is unresolved. Germline V gives CDR1 MGHRA, CDR2 YSYEKL. This CDR3 contains 15 residues. V lost 0 bases to trimming and J lost 6 bases, with 13 bases between them.